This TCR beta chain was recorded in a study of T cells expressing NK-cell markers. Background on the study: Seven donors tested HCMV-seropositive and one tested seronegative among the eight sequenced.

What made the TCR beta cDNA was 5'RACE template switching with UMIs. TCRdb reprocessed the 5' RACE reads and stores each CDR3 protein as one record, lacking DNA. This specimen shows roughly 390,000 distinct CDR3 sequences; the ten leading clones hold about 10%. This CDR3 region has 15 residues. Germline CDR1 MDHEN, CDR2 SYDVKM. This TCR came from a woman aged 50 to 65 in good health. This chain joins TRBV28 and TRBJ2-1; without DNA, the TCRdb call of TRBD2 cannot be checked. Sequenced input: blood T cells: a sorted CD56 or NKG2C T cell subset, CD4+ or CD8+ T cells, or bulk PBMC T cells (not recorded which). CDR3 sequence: CASSPPRLAYNEQFF.